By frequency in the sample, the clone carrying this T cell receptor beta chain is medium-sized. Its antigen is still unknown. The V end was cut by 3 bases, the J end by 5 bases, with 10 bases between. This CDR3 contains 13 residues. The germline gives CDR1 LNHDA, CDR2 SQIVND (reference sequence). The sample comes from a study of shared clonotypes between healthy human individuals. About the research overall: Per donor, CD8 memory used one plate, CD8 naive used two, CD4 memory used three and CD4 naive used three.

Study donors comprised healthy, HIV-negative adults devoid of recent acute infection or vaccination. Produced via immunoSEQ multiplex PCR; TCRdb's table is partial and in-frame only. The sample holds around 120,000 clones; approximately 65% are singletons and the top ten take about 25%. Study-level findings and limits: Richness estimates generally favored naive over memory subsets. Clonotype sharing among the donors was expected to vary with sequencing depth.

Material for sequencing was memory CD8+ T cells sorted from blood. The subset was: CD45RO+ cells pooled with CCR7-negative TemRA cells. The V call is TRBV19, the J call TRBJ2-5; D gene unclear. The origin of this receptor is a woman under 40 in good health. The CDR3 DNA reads TGTGCCAGTAGTATCTGGGGTAAGGAGACCCAGTACTTC. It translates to CASSIWGKETQYF.